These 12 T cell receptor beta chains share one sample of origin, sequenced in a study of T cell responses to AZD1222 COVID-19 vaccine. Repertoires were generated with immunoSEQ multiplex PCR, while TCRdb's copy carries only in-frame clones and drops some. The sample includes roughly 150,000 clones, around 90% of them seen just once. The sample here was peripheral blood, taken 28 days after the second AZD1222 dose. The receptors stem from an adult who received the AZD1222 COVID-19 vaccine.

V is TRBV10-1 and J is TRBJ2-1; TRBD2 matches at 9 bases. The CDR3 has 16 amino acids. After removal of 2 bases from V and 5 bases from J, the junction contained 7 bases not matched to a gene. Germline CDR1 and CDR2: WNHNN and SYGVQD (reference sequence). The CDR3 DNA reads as TGCGCCAGCAGTGAGAGGCGGGGGGGCCCGGACAATGAGCAGTTCTTC. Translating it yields CASSERRGGPDNEQFF.

CDR3 amino acids: CAISEYSGTTYNEQFF. The DNA of the CDR3 is TGTGCCATCAGTGAGTATTCGGGGACAACCTACAATGAGCAGTTCTTC. The chain carries TRBV10-3 and TRBJ2-1, with a weak D call TRBD1 (6 bases). Germline V gene data show CDR1 as ENHRY and CDR2 as SYGVKD. Deletions cut 1 base from V and 2 bases from J, with 12 bases between. This CDR3 comprises 16 residues.

CDR3 bases: TGTGCCAGCTCCCCGGGACTGACAATTAGGGTGGATTCACCCCTCCACTTT. Residues: CASSPGLTIRVDSPLHF. This chain joins TRBV18 and TRBJ1-6, with a tentative D call TRBD1 (5 bases). The germline V gene encodes CDR1 KGHSH and CDR2 LQKENI. The CDR3 contains 17 residues. Trimming stripped 6 bases from V and 8 bases from J, with 23 bases between.

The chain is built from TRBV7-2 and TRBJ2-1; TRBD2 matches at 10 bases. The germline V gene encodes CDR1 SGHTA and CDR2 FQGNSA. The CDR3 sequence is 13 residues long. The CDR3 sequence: CASGRRGYNEQFF. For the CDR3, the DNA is TGTGCTAGCGGGAGGAGGGGCTACAATGAGCAGTTCTTC.

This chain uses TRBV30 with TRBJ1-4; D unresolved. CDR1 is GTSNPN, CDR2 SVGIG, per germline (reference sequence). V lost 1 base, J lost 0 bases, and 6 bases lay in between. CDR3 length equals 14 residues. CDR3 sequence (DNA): TGTGCCTGGAGTGCAGGATCAACTAATGAAAAACTGTTTTTT. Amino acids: CAWSAGSTNEKLFF.

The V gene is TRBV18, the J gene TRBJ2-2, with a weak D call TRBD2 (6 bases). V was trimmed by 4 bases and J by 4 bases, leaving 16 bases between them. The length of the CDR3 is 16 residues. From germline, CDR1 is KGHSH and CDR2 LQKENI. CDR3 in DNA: TGTGCCAGCTCACGCGGGGCAGGGTGGACCACCGGGGAGCTGTTTTTT. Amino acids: CASSRGAGWTTGELFF.

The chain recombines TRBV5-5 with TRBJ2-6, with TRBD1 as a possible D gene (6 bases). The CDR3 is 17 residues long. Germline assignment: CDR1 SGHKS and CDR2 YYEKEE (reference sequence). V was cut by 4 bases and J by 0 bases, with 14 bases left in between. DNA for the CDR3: TGTGCCAGCAGCACCATCCCGGACAGCTCTGGGGCCAACGTCCTGACTTTC. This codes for CASSTIPDSSGANVLTF.

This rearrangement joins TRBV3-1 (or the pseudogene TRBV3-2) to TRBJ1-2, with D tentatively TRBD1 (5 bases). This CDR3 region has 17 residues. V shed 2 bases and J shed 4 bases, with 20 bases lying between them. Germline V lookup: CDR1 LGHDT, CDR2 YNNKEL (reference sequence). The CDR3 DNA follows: TGTGCCAGCAGCCAAATCGCGGGGACCCTGGTTAGCTATGGCTACACCTTC. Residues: CASSQIAGTLVSYGYTF.

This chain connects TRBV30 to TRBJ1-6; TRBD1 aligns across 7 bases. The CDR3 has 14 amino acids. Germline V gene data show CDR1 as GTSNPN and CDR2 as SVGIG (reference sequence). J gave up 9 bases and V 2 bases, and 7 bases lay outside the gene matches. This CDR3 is CAWSLDRVTSPLHF. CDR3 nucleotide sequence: TGTGCCTGGAGTTTAGACAGGGTTACTTCACCCCTCCACTTT.

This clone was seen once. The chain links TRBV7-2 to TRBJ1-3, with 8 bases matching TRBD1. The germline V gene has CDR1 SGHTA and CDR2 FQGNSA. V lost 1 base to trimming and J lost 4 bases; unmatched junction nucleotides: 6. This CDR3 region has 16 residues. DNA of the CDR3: TGTGCCAGCAGCTTAGATTGGGCAGGGGGCGGAAACACCATATATTTT. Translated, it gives CASSLDWAGGGNTIYF.

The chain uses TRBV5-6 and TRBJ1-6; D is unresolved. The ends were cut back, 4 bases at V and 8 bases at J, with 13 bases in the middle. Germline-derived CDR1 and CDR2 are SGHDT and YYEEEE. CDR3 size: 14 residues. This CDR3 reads CASSHNRGDSPLHF. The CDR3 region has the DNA TGTGCCAGCAGCCACAATCGGGGTGATTCACCCCTCCACTTT.

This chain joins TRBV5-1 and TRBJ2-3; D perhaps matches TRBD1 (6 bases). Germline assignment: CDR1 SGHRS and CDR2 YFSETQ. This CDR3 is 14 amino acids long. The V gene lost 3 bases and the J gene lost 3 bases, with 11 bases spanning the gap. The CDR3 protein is CASSWGQGTDTQYF. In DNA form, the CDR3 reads TGCGCCAGCAGCTGGGGGCAGGGGACAGATACGCAGTATTTT.